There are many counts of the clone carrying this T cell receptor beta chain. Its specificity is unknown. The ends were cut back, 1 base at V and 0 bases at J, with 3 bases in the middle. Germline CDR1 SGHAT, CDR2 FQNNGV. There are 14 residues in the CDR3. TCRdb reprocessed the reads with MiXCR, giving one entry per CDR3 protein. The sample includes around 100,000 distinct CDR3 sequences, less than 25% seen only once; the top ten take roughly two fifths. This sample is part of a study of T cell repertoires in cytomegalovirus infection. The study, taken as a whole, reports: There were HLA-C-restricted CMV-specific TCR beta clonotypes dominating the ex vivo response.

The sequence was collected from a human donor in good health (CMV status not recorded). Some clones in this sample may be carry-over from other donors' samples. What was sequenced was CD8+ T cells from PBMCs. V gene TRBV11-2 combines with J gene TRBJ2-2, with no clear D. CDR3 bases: TGTGCCAGCAGCTTAGTCACGAACACCGGGGAGCTGTTTTTT. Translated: CASSLVTNTGELFF.